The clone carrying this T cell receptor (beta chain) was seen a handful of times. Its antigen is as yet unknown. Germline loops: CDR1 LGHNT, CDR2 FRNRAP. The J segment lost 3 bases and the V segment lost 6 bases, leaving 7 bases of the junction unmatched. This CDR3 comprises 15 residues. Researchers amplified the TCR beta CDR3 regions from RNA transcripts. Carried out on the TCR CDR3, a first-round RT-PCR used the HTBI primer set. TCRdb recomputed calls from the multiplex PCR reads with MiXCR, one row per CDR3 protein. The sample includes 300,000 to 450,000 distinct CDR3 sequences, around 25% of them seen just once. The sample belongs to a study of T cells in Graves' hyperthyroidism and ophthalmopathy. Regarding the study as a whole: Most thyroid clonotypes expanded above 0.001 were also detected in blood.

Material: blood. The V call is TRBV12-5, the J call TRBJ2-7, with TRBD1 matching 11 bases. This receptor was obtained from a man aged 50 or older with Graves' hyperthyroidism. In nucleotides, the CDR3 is TGTGCTAGTGGCTTCGGGACAGGGGGATTCTACGAGCAGTACTTC. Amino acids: CASGFGTGGFYEQYF.